The T cell receptor beta chain under discussion was sequenced for a study of PD-L1 blockade in urothelial cancer. The CDR3 is 16 residues long. With 9 bases removed from V and 4 bases from J, the gap between germline ends came to 24 bases. CDR1 is WSHSY, CDR2 SAAADI, per germline. Time point noted: peripheral blood 6 weeks after treatment start. Here immunoSEQ multiplex PCR was the method, and the copy in TCRdb shows in-frame clones only, minus some. The data show approximately 47,000 clones, 80% to 90% seen once. The chain is built from TRBV10-2 and TRBJ1-1; D may be TRBD1 (5 bases). This receptor was taken from a man aged 65-85 years with urothelial cancer. Sample: PBMCs, taken around atezolizumab (anti-PD-L1) treatment. The CDR3 region is CAREVSSGVSSTEAFF. Here the CDR3 DNA reads TGCGCCAGAGAGGTTTCGTCGGGGGTCTCGAGCACTGAAGCTTTCTTT.